The TCR beta chain described here comes from a study of early T cells in non-severe SARS-CoV-2 infection. TCRdb re-called the 5' RACE reads through MiXCR, storing one row per CDR3 protein. The sample includes roughly 38,000 distinct CDR3 sequences, over 4.5% of them seen just once. This clonotype was counted at least ten times. This CDR3 spans 17 amino acids. V dropped 2 bases and J dropped 2; count of bases not matched to a gene: 8. Looked up from germline, CDR1 is SGHRS and CDR2 is YFSETQ. This chain uses TRBV5-1 with TRBJ1-4, with 8 nucleotides matching TRBD1. The TCR sequence derives from an adult who was a healthcare worker with PCR-confirmed SARS-CoV-2 infection or an uninfected control (not recorded which). The source material was whole blood. Here the CDR3 reads CASSFDIRGLTNEKLFF. The CDR3 DNA reads as TGCGCCAGCAGCTTCGACATCAGGGGGCTGACTAATGAAAAACTGTTTTTT. The whole variable domain, remainder taken from reference TRBV5-1 and TRBJ1-4, is KAGVTQTPRYLIKTRGQQVTLSCSPISGHRSVSWYQQTPGQGLQFLFEYFSETQRNKGNFPGRFSGRQFSNSRSEMNVSTLELGDSALYLCASSFDIRGLTNEKLFFGSGTQLSVL.